What follows are 27 T cell receptor beta chains derived from one specimen sequenced in a study of cytomegalovirus exposure and HLA in healthy donors. The repertoire was sequenced with immunoSEQ multiplex PCR; TCRdb's copy has only in-frame clones and lacks some. There are just over 65,000 clones in the sample; around 97% occur only once, and 1.5% to 2% lies in the top ten. Source material: PBMCs. The receptors here all came from a woman aged 18-35 years in good health and CMV-seropositive.

This chain uses TRBV5-5 with TRBJ2-1, with 11 bases identical to TRBD2. Germline values: CDR1 SGHKS, CDR2 YYEKEE (reference sequence). With 4 bases clipped from V and 7 bases from J, the junction kept 7 bases outside the gene matches. There are 15 residues in the CDR3. The CDR3 here is CASSQKSSGGNEQFF. The CDR3 nucleotides are TGTGCCAGCAGCCAAAAATCTAGCGGGGGGAATGAGCAGTTCTTC.

This rearrangement joins TRBV18 to TRBJ1-1, with TRBD1 matching 7 bases. Losses at the gene ends were 6 bases for V and 2 bases for J; bases not matched to a gene: 6. The CDR3 is made up of 14 amino acids. Germline V gives CDR1 KGHSH, CDR2 LQKENI. This CDR3 is CASSSDRFNTEAFF. The CDR3 DNA follows: TGTGCCAGCTCCTCGGACAGGTTTAACACTGAAGCTTTCTTT.

The J gene is TRBJ1-2, the V gene TRBV6-5; TRBD1 agrees at 7 bases. Per germline, CDR1 MNHEY and CDR2 SVGAGI. Trimming removed 2 bases from V and 3 bases from J; junction bases left unmatched: 3. The CDR3 has 14 residues. CDR3 sequence reads: CASSYTGVDYGYTF. Here the CDR3 DNA reads TGTGCCAGCAGTTACACAGGGGTCGACTATGGCTACACCTTC.

The chain carries TRBV7-6 and TRBJ2-7; 8 bases match TRBD2. Germline-derived CDR1 and CDR2 are SGHVS and FNYEAQ. The CDR3 has 14 residues. V gave up 5 bases and J gave up 7 bases; unmatched junction bases: 10. This CDR3 is CASSPIAGSGEQYF. The DNA of the CDR3 is TGTGCCAGCAGCCCTATAGCGGGATCGGGTGAGCAGTACTTC. The variable domain in full, with the rest retrieved from reference TRBV7-6 and TRBJ2-7, is GAGVSQSPRYKVTKRGQDVALRCDPISGHVSLYWYRQALGQGPEFLTYFNYEAQQDKSGLPNDRFSAERPEGSISTLTIQRTEQRDSAMYRCASSPIAGSGEQYFGPGTRLTVT.

V is TRBV29-1 and J is TRBJ2-2; 7 positions match TRBD2. Germline CDR1 and CDR2: SQVTM and ANQGSEA. The CDR3 consists of 13 residues. J was trimmed by 3 bases and V by 7 bases; bases with no gene match: 5. Here the CDR3 reads CSGGGVDTGELFF. Here the CDR3 DNA reads TGCAGCGGGGGGGGTGTAGACACCGGGGAGCTGTTTTTT.

The chain uses TRBV6-5 and TRBJ2-1; D unclear. This CDR3 is 16 amino acids long. Trimming removed 0 bases at V and 3 bases at J, with 12 bases between. Germline V gene lookup returns CDR1 MNHEY and CDR2 SVGAGI. DNA for the CDR3: TGTGCCAGCAGTTACTCTGGTGCTAAACTCTACAATGAGCAGTTCTTC. This gives the protein CASSYSGAKLYNEQFF.

Note on this clone: Other DNA sequences in the same sample also yield this CDR3. The chain is built from TRBV5-4 and TRBJ2-7; unclear D gene. Deletions cut 0 bases from V and 5 bases from J, with 12 bases between. CDR3 length: 14 amino acids. The germline gives CDR1 SGHNT, CDR2 YYREEE (reference sequence). The CDR3 region has the DNA TGTGCCAGCAGCTTGGAACAGTGGCCCCACGAGCAGTACTTC. Residues: CASSLEQWPHEQYF.

The chain recombines TRBV6-5 with TRBJ2-7; D might be TRBD2 (5 bases). This CDR3 is built from 15 residues. The germline CDR1 and CDR2 sequences are MNHEY and SVGAGI. V shed 7 bases and J shed 1 base, with 17 bases lying between them. The chain's CDR3 is CASTELGVGSYEQYF. As DNA, the CDR3 is TGTGCCAGCACCGAACTCGGGGTCGGATCCTACGAGCAGTACTTC.

The chain is built from TRBV5-6 and TRBJ2-7; TRBD1 matches at 8 bases. V was clipped by 0 bases and J by 4 bases; unmatched bases: 12. The CDR3 runs 17 residues. Germline V gives CDR1 SGHDT, CDR2 YYEEEE. CDR3 nucleotides: TGTGCCAGCAGCTTGGCTCAGACAGGGGTCGGATCTTACGAGCAGTACTTC. Protein: CASSLAQTGVGSYEQYF. Supplemented by reference TRBV5-6 and TRBJ2-7, the full variable domain reads DAGVTQSPTHLIKTRGQQVTLRCSPKSGHDTVSWYQQALGQGPQFIFQYYEEEERQRGNFPDRFSGHQFPNYSSELNVNALLLGDSALYLCASSLAQTGVGSYEQYFGPGTRLTVT.

This chain joins TRBV9 and TRBJ2-2; D perhaps matches TRBD2 (6 bases). The CDR3 has 16 residues. The V end lost 1 base, the J end lost 4 bases, and 14 bases lay between the germline ends. Germline lookup yields CDR1 SGDLS and CDR2 YYNGEE. The CDR3 here is CASSVLSRGSTGELFF. The CDR3 DNA is TGTGCCAGCAGCGTACTAAGCCGGGGGAGCACCGGGGAGCTGTTTTTT.

The CDR3 nucleotides are TGTGCCAGCAGCGGGGGCCTTGACTACGAGCAGTACTTC. As protein: CASSGGLDYEQYF. This sequence joins TRBV5-8 and TRBJ2-7; TRBD1 is a possible D gene (6 bases). Looked up from germline, CDR1 is SGHTS and CDR2 is YDEGEE. V dropped 4 bases and J dropped 3 bases, with 11 bases sitting between them. This CDR3 region has 13 residues. Full variable domain (rest looked up from reference TRBV5-8 and TRBJ2-7): EAGVTQSPTHLIKTRGQQATLRCSPISGHTSVYWYQQALGLGLQFLLWYDEGEERNRGNFPPRFSGRQFPNYSSELNVNALELEDSALYLCASSGGLDYEQYFGPGTRLTVT.

This clone has only one observation. The genes are TRBV19 and TRBJ1-1; possibly TRBD1 for D (6 bases). V gave up 3 bases and J gave up 0 bases, with 8 bases separating them. The germline gives CDR1 LNHDA, CDR2 SQIVND (reference sequence). The length of the CDR3 is 14 residues. The CDR3 nucleotides are TGTGCCAGTAGTATCAGGGGCATGAACACTGAAGCTTTCTTT. As protein: CASSIRGMNTEAFF.

V is TRBV6-6 and J is TRBJ2-7, with 10 positions matching TRBD1. This CDR3 region has 15 residues. Germline values: CDR1 MNHNY, CDR2 SVGAGI (reference sequence). Trimming at V came to 10 bases and at J to 5 bases, leaving 14 bases not matched to a gene. CDR3 DNA: TGTGCCAATACATCTTCGGGACAGGGGAGGAACGAGCAGTACTTC. It codes for CANTSSGQGRNEQYF.

The rearrangement links TRBV30 to TRBJ1-2; no definite D call. Germline CDR1 GTSNPN, CDR2 SVGIG (reference sequence). The CDR3 totals 16 residues. Trimming removed 3 bases from V and 0 bases from J, with 17 bases in between. The CDR3 DNA follows: TGTGCCTGGAGCGCTACCCGCGGCATAGCTAACTATGGCTACACCTTC. Protein: CAWSATRGIANYGYTF. The entire variable domain, with the rest obtained from reference TRBV30 and TRBJ1-2, is as follows: SQTIHQWPATLVQPVGSPLSLECTVEGTSNPNLYWYRQAAGRGLQLLFYSVGIGQISSEVPQNLSASRPQDRQFILSSKKLLLSDSGFYLCAWSATRGIANYGYTFGSGTRLTVV.

V is TRBV9 and J is TRBJ1-1; 7 bases match TRBD1. This CDR3 spans 15 amino acids. J gave up 1 base and V 1 base, and 4 bases lay outside the gene matches. Germline values: CDR1 SGDLS, CDR2 YYNGEE. CDR3: CASSVTRTGNTEAFF. Written as DNA, the CDR3 is TGTGCCAGCAGCGTAACCAGGACAGGGAACACTGAAGCTTTCTTT.

This clone appeared once. The chain employs TRBV14 and TRBJ1-4; D is possibly TRBD1 (5 bases). Per germline, CDR1 SGHDN and CDR2 FVKESK. Trimming took 0 bases from V and 6 from J, leaving 14 bases between them. The CDR3 sequence is 16 residues long. In DNA, the CDR3 is TGTGCCAGCAGCCAAGACGTAGGACACCCTTATGAAAAACTGTTTTTT. This gives the protein CASSQDVGHPYEKLFF.

This chain uses TRBV7-3 with TRBJ2-3, with TRBD1 matching 9 bases. Per germline, CDR1 SGHTA and CDR2 FQGTGA. The CDR3 consists of 15 residues. The V and J ends lost 4 bases and 1 base, in that order; junction bases with no gene match: 3. Here the CDR3 reads CASSSWTGGTDTQYF. The CDR3 nucleotides are TGTGCCAGCAGCTCCTGGACAGGGGGCACAGATACGCAGTATTTT.

The rearrangement uses TRBV19 and TRBJ2-1, with a possible D match to TRBD2 (5 bases). V lost 3 bases and J 2 bases, leaving 8 bases between the germline ends. The length of the CDR3 is 14 residues. Germline V lookup: CDR1 LNHDA, CDR2 SQIVND (reference sequence). In nucleotides, the CDR3 is TGTGCCAGTAGTATTGCTAGCCCCTACAATGAGCAGTTCTTC. It yields the protein CASSIASPYNEQFF.

The genes are TRBV2 and TRBJ2-5, with D possibly being TRBD1 (6 bases). The V gene's germline CDR1 is SNHLY and CDR2 FYNNEI. Trimming removed 5 bases from V and 5 bases from J, with 15 bases in between. This CDR3 is 14 amino acids long. CDR3 nucleotides: TGTGCCAGCAGTCTTCCAGGGGCGCGGGAGACCCAGTACTTC. Translation: CASSLPGARETQYF.

V is TRBV9 and J is TRBJ1-3; TRBD1 matches at 11 bases. V was pared by 3 bases and J by 3 bases, with 8 bases of the junction left unmatched. There are 17 residues in the CDR3. CDR1 and CDR2 (germline): SGDLS, YYNGEE. CDR3 protein: CASSEQDRGHLGNTIYF. The CDR3, as DNA: TGTGCCAGCAGCGAGCAGGACAGGGGGCATCTTGGAAACACCATATATTTT.

The chain employs TRBV14 and TRBJ1-2; D remains unclear. This CDR3 has 13 amino acids. V gave up 1 base and J gave up 5 bases, with 8 bases separating them. Germline loops: CDR1 SGHDN, CDR2 FVKESK. The CDR3 sequence is CASSQVELYGYTF. The CDR3 DNA reads as TGTGCCAGCAGCCAAGTAGAGCTTTATGGCTACACCTTC.

This clone occurred a few times. The V and J genes are TRBV4-1 and TRBJ2-7; 8 bases map to TRBD1. CDR3 length: 15 residues. CDR1 and CDR2 (germline): MGHRA, YSYEKL. V trimming: 2 bases; J trimming: 5 bases; junction bases outside the gene matches: 8. The chain's CDR3 is CASSQWTGLNDEQYF. The DNA of the CDR3 is TGCGCCAGCAGCCAATGGACAGGGCTGAACGACGAGCAGTACTTC.

This clone has just a few counts. The rearrangement joins TRBV6-1 to TRBJ1-2; D gene uncertain. Germline values: CDR1 MNHNS, CDR2 SASEGT. Trimming removed 7 bases from V and 4 bases from J, with 13 bases in between. The length of the CDR3 is 13 residues. The CDR3 protein is CASIRGFGYGYTF. Written as DNA, the CDR3 is TGTGCCAGCATTAGAGGTTTCGGCTATGGCTACACCTTC.

The chain joins TRBV27 to TRBJ2-3, with 7 bases identical to TRBD2. The germline V gene encodes CDR1 MNHEY and CDR2 SMNVEV (reference sequence). After removal of 0 bases from V and 2 bases from J, the junction contained 8 bases not matched to a gene. This CDR3 contains 17 residues. DNA for the CDR3: TGTGCCAGCAGTTTATCCTGGGGGGAGGGCCCCACAGATACGCAGTATTTT. It translates to CASSLSWGEGPTDTQYF.

This CDR3 is CASSSGSGNYGYTF. CDR3 sequence (DNA): TGTGCCAGCAGCAGCGGTTCAGGCAACTATGGCTACACCTTC. The genes are TRBV28 and TRBJ1-2; D unresolved. The CDR3 length is 14 residues. With 6 bases removed from V and 2 bases from J, the gap between germline ends came to 13 bases. The germline V gene encodes CDR1 MDHEN and CDR2 SYDVKM.

V usage is TRBV10-2 and J usage is TRBJ2-1, with unresolved D. Germline lookup yields CDR1 WSHSY and CDR2 SAAADI. The CDR3 sequence is 15 residues long. Trimming pared 6 bases from V and 4 bases from J, leaving 16 bases between. CDR3 in amino acids: CASREEIGLYNEQFF. CDR3 bases: TGCGCCAGCAGAGAGGAGATCGGTCTTTACAATGAGCAGTTCTTC.

The V gene is TRBV11-1, the J gene TRBJ2-5; 12 nucleotides match TRBD2. Germline values: CDR1 SGHAT, CDR2 FQDESV (reference sequence). V shed 5 bases and J 1 base; nucleotides not matched to a gene: 8. The CDR3 has 17 amino acids. The CDR3 DNA sequence: TGTGCCAGCAGCCTACGGACTAGCGGGATGATCCAAGAGACCCAGTACTTC. This gives the protein CASSLRTSGMIQETQYF.